These 30 T cell receptor beta chains were sequenced from one sample in a study of T cell responses to AZD1222 COVID-19 vaccine. Repertoires were generated with immunoSEQ multiplex PCR, while TCRdb's copy carries only in-frame clones and drops some. The repertoire holds 80,000 to 100,000 clones, with over 85% as singletons. The sequenced sample was peripheral blood, obtained on day 0 of AZD1222 vaccination. These receptors originate from an adult in good health.

The chain employs TRBV6-5 and TRBJ2-6; no clear D gene. This CDR3 region has 16 residues. CDR1 and CDR2 from the germline V gene are MNHEY and SVGAGI. Deletions cut 0 bases from V and 1 base from J, with 7 bases between. The CDR3 DNA reads as TGTGCCAGCAGTTACTCACGGCATTCTGGGGCCAACGTCCTGACTTTC. Its translation is CASSYSRHSGANVLTF.

This sequence joins TRBV27 and TRBJ1-2; maybe TRBD1 (5 bases). The V gene lost 5 bases and the J gene lost 7 bases, with 14 bases spanning the gap. Germline V gene lookup returns CDR1 MNHEY and CDR2 SMNVEV (reference sequence). There are 13 residues in the CDR3. CDR3 residues: CASSIGGLGGYTF. The CDR3 region has the DNA TGTGCCAGCAGTATTGGGGGTTTGGGTGGCTACACCTTC.

The chain employs TRBV6-2 or TRBV6-3 and TRBJ2-3; the match to TRBD2 covers 10 bases. The CDR3 totals 16 residues. Losses at the gene ends were 5 bases for V and 2 bases for J; bases not matched to a gene: 7. Per germline, CDR1 MNHEY and CDR2 SVGEGT. CDR3 region: CASSDPSGGFTDTQYF. The DNA for the CDR3 is TGTGCCAGCAGTGATCCTAGCGGGGGTTTCACAGATACGCAGTATTTT.

The J gene is TRBJ2-1, the V gene TRBV9, with TRBD2 as a possible D gene (5 bases). The CDR3 runs 12 residues. Germline lookup yields CDR1 SGDLS and CDR2 YYNGEE. The germline V and J ends were trimmed by 0 bases and 9 bases, with 7 bases remaining between them. The CDR3 loop reads CASSVVLGEQFF. Here the CDR3 DNA reads TGTGCCAGCAGCGTAGTACTAGGTGAGCAGTTCTTC.

The V gene is TRBV4-1, the J gene TRBJ1-3; D remains unclear. Germline assignment: CDR1 MGHRA and CDR2 YSYEKL. V dropped 0 bases and J dropped 4 bases, with 10 bases sitting between them. CDR3 length: 15 amino acids. The CDR3 sequence: CASSQDRSRGNTIYF. The DNA for the CDR3 is TGCGCCAGCAGCCAAGATCGGAGCAGGGGAAACACCATATATTTT.

The chain has TRBV7-3 and TRBJ2-3; possible D gene TRBD1, 5 bases. Germline CDR1 and CDR2: SGHTA and FQGTGA. The CDR3 is made up of 14 amino acids. Deletions cut 0 bases from V and 1 base from J, with 5 bases between. CDR3 coding DNA: TGTGCCAGCAGCTTAACAGGGGGCACAGATACGCAGTATTTT. It codes for CASSLTGGTDTQYF.

V and J are TRBV18 and TRBJ1-1; D remains ambiguous. Germline-derived CDR1 and CDR2 are KGHSH and LQKENI. This CDR3 spans 14 amino acids. V lost 5 bases to trimming and J lost 1 base, with 11 bases between them. In DNA, the CDR3 is TGTGCCAGCTCATCACAGAGTTCGAACACTGAAGCTTTCTTT. It specifies CASSSQSSNTEAFF.

The chain links TRBV5-1 to TRBJ1-4; tentatively, D is TRBD1 (6 bases). The V gene lost 3 bases and the J gene lost 6 bases, with 15 bases spanning the gap. The CDR3 is 15 residues long. CDR1 is SGHRS and CDR2 is YFSETQ in the germline V gene. The CDR3 is CASSSQGRRDEKLFF. CDR3 bases: TGCGCCAGCAGCTCACAGGGCCGGAGGGATGAAAAACTGTTTTTT. Supplemented by reference TRBV5-1 and TRBJ1-4, the full variable domain reads KAGVTQTPRYLIKTRGQQVTLSCSPISGHRSVSWYQQTPGQGLQFLFEYFSETQRNKGNFPGRFSGRQFSNSRSEMNVSTLELGDSALYLCASSSQGRRDEKLFFGSGTQLSVL.

This sequence joins TRBV5-1 and TRBJ2-2; unclear D gene. Trimming removed 4 bases at V and 4 bases at J, with 14 bases between. In germline, CDR1 is SGHRS, CDR2 YFSETQ. The CDR3 is made up of 15 amino acids. DNA of the CDR3: TGCGCCAGCAGCCCCGCTATGGGTGGCACCGGGGAGCTGTTTTTT. This gives the protein CASSPAMGGTGELFF. The full variable domain, completed using reference TRBV5-1 and TRBJ2-2, is KAGVTQTPRYLIKTRGQQVTLSCSPISGHRSVSWYQQTPGQGLQFLFEYFSETQRNKGNFPGRFSGRQFSNSRSEMNVSTLELGDSALYLCASSPAMGGTGELFFGEGSRLTVL.

This chain links TRBV3-1 (or the pseudogene TRBV3-2) with TRBJ2-3, with 14 bases aligning to TRBD2. V shed 2 bases, J shed 6 bases, and the junction held 7 bases outside the gene matches. The germline CDR1 and CDR2 sequences are LGHDT and YNNKEL (reference sequence). This CDR3 region has 17 residues. CDR3 residues: CASSQTGLAGARDTQYF. The CDR3 nucleotides read TGTGCCAGCAGCCAAACGGGACTAGCGGGAGCACGGGATACGCAGTATTTT.

This rearrangement joins TRBV6-2 or TRBV6-3 to TRBJ1-1, with TRBD1 matching over 7 bases. The CDR3 spans 13 residues. The V gene end was trimmed by 6 bases and the J gene end by 1 base; junction bases not matched to a gene: 2. Germline CDR1 and CDR2: MNHEY and SVGEGT. This chain's CDR3 is CASSWTGNTEAFF. The CDR3, as DNA: TGTGCCAGCAGCTGGACAGGGAACACTGAAGCTTTCTTT.

The CDR3, as DNA: TGTGCCAGCAGTTGGGGGCGGGACCGCACAGATACGCAGTATTTT. This sequence encodes CASSWGRDRTDTQYF. The gene calls are TRBV2 and TRBJ2-3; D is tentatively TRBD1 or TRBD2 (6 bases each). V lost 5 bases and J 1 base, leaving 13 bases between the germline ends. In germline, CDR1 is SNHLY, CDR2 FYNNEI. The CDR3 has 15 amino acids.

CDR3 sequence: CASSPVTQETQYF. The CDR3 DNA is TGTGCCAGCAGCCCCGTGACCCAAGAGACCCAGTACTTC. The rearrangement links TRBV7-7 to TRBJ2-5; unclear D gene. There are 13 residues in the CDR3. Germline CDR1 is SSHAT and CDR2 is FNYEAQ (reference sequence). Trimming removed 5 bases at V and 1 base at J, with 8 bases between.

The chain uses TRBV28 and TRBJ2-7; D is possibly TRBD1 or TRBD2 (5 bases each). This CDR3 spans 13 amino acids. Germline V gene lookup returns CDR1 MDHEN and CDR2 SYDVKM. Trimming removed 11 bases from V and 0 bases from J, with 14 bases in between. CDR3: CASRPGSSYEQYF. CDR3 DNA sequence: TGTGCCTCAAGACCAGGGAGCTCCTACGAGCAGTACTTC.

Written as DNA, the CDR3 is TGTGCCAGCAGCCGAGGGGGGGAGACCCAGTACTTC. Encoded protein: CASSRGGETQYF. This chain links TRBV9 with TRBJ2-5, with D perhaps assigned TRBD1 or TRBD2 (6 bases each). V lost 4 bases, J lost 5 bases, and 9 bases lay in between. Germline assignment: CDR1 SGDLS and CDR2 YYNGEE. The CDR3 length is 12 residues.

The J gene is TRBJ1-2, the V gene TRBV30; no definite D call. The CDR3 extends over 14 amino acids. In germline, CDR1 is GTSNPN, CDR2 SVGIG (reference sequence). V gave up 0 bases and J gave up 8 bases, with 16 bases separating them. CDR3 loop: CAWSVVSGWEGYTF. CDR3 DNA: TGTGCCTGGAGTGTTGTTTCTGGTTGGGAGGGCTACACCTTC. Full variable domain (missing parts from reference TRBV30 and TRBJ1-2): SQTIHQWPATLVQPVGSPLSLECTVEGTSNPNLYWYRQAAGRGLQLLFYSVGIGQISSEVPQNLSASRPQDRQFILSSKKLLLSDSGFYLCAWSVVSGWEGYTFGSGTRLTVV.

The chain recombines TRBV30 with TRBJ1-4, with a tentative D call TRBD1 (5 bases). This CDR3 comprises 10 residues. Looked up from germline, CDR1 is GTSNPN and CDR2 is SVGIG (reference sequence). V dropped 3 bases and J dropped 11 bases, with 7 bases sitting between them. As DNA, the CDR3 is TGTGCCTGGAGCAGGGAGAAACTGTTTTTT. Residues: CAWSREKLFF.

CDR3 residues: CASSRSPDEQFF. CDR3 coding DNA: TGTGCCAGCAGCCGCAGCCCGGATGAGCAGTTCTTC. The chain joins TRBV7-9 to TRBJ2-1, with D unresolved. Germline CDR1 and CDR2: SEHNR and FQNEAQ (reference sequence). V shed 5 bases and J shed 8 bases, with 10 bases lying between them. The CDR3 covers 12 residues.

The rearrangement links TRBV19 to TRBJ2-1; the D is unclear. Trimming took off 3 bases at V and 13 bases at J, with 25 bases between the two ends. The length of the CDR3 is 16 residues. Germline V gene sequence: CDR1 LNHDA, CDR2 SQIVND (reference sequence). The chain's CDR3 is CASSIGPQVTYNGQFF. The CDR3, as DNA: TGTGCCAGTAGTATTGGGCCCCAGGTGACCTACAATGGACAGTTCTTC.

The chain uses TRBV14 and TRBJ2-2, with 7 bases lining up with TRBD1. The V segment lost 4 bases and the J segment 6 bases; nucleotides outside the gene matches: 11. Per the germline V gene, CDR1 is SGHDN and CDR2 is FVKESK. The CDR3 is made up of 16 amino acids. The CDR3 loop reads CASSPRDRGFAGELFF. CDR3 sequence (DNA): TGTGCCAGCAGCCCTAGGGACAGAGGGTTCGCCGGGGAGCTGTTTTTT.

The count of this clone is one. The chain links TRBV4-2 to TRBJ2-5, with D hard to call. CDR3 length equals 13 residues. With 0 bases removed from V and 4 bases from J, the gap between germline ends came to 6 bases. Germline V lookup: CDR1 LGHNA, CDR2 YNFKEQ. CDR3 nucleotides: TGTGCCAGCAGCCAAGATAGGTTAGAGACCCAGTACTTC. Amino acids: CASSQDRLETQYF.

The rearrangement joins TRBV21-1 to TRBJ1-2. TRBV21-1 is reported as a pseudogene. CDR3 size: 20 residues. The DNA of the CDR3 is TGTGCCAGCAGCAAATATCGGTGGGGGAAGGTTGGTCGGGTCTACTATGGCTACACCTTC. This sequence encodes CASSKYRWGKVGRVYYGYTF.

This chain connects TRBV7-3 to TRBJ1-1; TRBD1 aligns across 8 bases. The germline V gene has CDR1 SGHTA and CDR2 FQGTGA. With 5 bases clipped from V and 4 bases from J, the junction kept 12 bases outside the gene matches. The CDR3 is 16 amino acids. The CDR3 sequence is CASSPTFSTGATEAFF. CDR3 nucleotides: TGTGCCAGCAGCCCTACCTTTTCGACAGGGGCCACTGAAGCTTTCTTT.

This chain uses TRBV6-5 with TRBJ2-7; 7 bases are shared with TRBD1. The germline CDR1 and CDR2 sequences are MNHEY and SVGAGI. Trimming at V came to 7 bases and at J to 3 bases, leaving 6 bases not matched to a gene. The CDR3 covers 13 residues. CDR3 coding DNA: TGTGCCAGCACCGGAGCAGGGGGCTACGAGCAGTACTTC. Protein sequence: CASTGAGGYEQYF.

The CDR3 reads CASSLNRGRDSPLHF. CDR3 coding DNA: TGCGCCAGCAGCTTAAACAGGGGTAGGGATTCACCCCTCCACTTT. V usage is TRBV5-1 and J usage is TRBJ1-6; 7 nucleotides match TRBD1. Germline lookup yields CDR1 SGHRS and CDR2 YFSETQ. This CDR3 region has 15 residues. Germline trimming cut 2 bases from V and 8 bases from J; bases unmatched to any gene: 7. The variable domain in full, completed from reference TRBV5-1 and TRBJ1-6, reads KAGVTQTPRYLIKTRGQQVTLSCSPISGHRSVSWYQQTPGQGLQFLFEYFSETQRNKGNFPGRFSGRQFSNSRSEMNVSTLELGDSALYLCASSLNRGRDSPLHFGNGTRLTVT.

This chain uses TRBV7-3 with TRBJ2-3; 9 bases agree with TRBD2. Germline V gene sequence: CDR1 SGHTA, CDR2 FQGTGA. This CDR3 has 14 amino acids. The V segment lost 4 bases and the J segment 2 bases; nucleotides outside the gene matches: 1. Here the CDR3 reads CASSSGLATDTQYF. The CDR3 nucleotides are TGTGCCAGCAGCTCGGGACTAGCCACAGATACGCAGTATTTT. The whole variable domain, filled in from reference TRBV7-3 and TRBJ2-3, reads GAGVSQTPSNKVTEKGKYVELRCDPISGHTALYWYRQSLGQGPEFLIYFQGTGAADDSGLPNDRFFAVRPEGSVSTLKIQRTERGDSAVYLCASSSGLATDTQYFGPGTRLTVL.

The chain links TRBV3-1 (or the pseudogene TRBV3-2) to TRBJ1-1; D is unresolved. Germline V gene data show CDR1 as LGHDT and CDR2 as YNNKEL (reference sequence). The CDR3 is made up of 13 amino acids. With 2 bases removed from V and 6 bases from J, the gap between germline ends came to 10 bases. The CDR3 nucleotides are TGTGCCAGCAGCCAACAGCGGGTCTCTGAAGCTTTCTTT. This codes for CASSQQRVSEAFF.

J is TRBJ2-7 and V is TRBV6-1; D is unclear. The V and J ends lost 2 bases and 3 bases respectively, with 8 bases between them. This CDR3 is 13 amino acids long. CDR1 MNHNS and CDR2 SASEGT come from the germline V gene. CDR3 DNA sequence: TGTGCCAGCAGTGAATTGATTAACTACGAGCAGTACTTC. This codes for CASSELINYEQYF.

A remark on this clone: The junction departs from germline at one end; a sequencing error may be responsible. The chain carries TRBV29-1 and TRBJ1-2, with D possibly being TRBD1 (5 bases). The CDR3 runs 13 residues. CDR1 and CDR2 (germline): SQVTM, ANQGSEA. CDR3 in amino acids: CGVHRRANYGYTF. Here the CDR3 DNA reads TGCGGCGTACACAGGCGGGCGAACTATGGCTACACCTTC.

The V and J genes are TRBV28 and TRBJ2-1, with D possibly TRBD1 on 6 matching bases. Trimming removed 5 bases from V and 9 bases from J, with 11 bases in between. The CDR3 contains 12 residues. The germline V gene has CDR1 MDHEN and CDR2 SYDVKM. CDR3 nucleotides: TGTGCCAGCAGTGAATCAGGGGTTGAGCAGTTCTTC. Residues: CASSESGVEQFF. Filled out from reference TRBV28 and TRBJ2-1, the complete variable domain reads DVKVTQSSRYLVKRTGEKVFLECVQDMDHENMFWYRQDPGLGLRLIYFSYDVKMKEKGDIPEGYSVSREKKERFSLILESASTNQTSMYLCASSESGVEQFFGPGTRLTVL.